These T cell receptor beta chains were read from a single sample in a study of a mutant IDH1 vaccine in newly diagnosed glioma. No antigen has been assigned to these receptors. The method was immunoSEQ multiplex PCR; TCRdb's version includes in-frame clones alone and lacks a portion of them. The repertoire holds about 54,000 clones, with about 90% as singletons. The material sequenced was PBMCs, taken from a glioma patient whose treatment included an IDH1 peptide vaccine. The receptors originated from a man between 35 and 55 years old with glioma. Both conserved end residues are part of each CDR3. The D gene is left open where the match is weak. The size of a clone is reported for some rows only, either as once, few or many, or as a class for expanded clones.

v_call: TRBV7-9; j_call: TRBJ1-1; d_call: NA; clone_size: NA; cdr3_aa: CASSLAANTEAFF
v_call: TRBV6-1; j_call: TRBJ2-7; d_call: NA; clone_size: few; cdr3_aa: CASSEGSGPFYEQYF
v_call: TRBV7-9; j_call: TRBJ2-1; d_call: NA; clone_size: NA; cdr3_aa: CASSLGTSNEQFF
v_call: TRBV10-3; j_call: TRBJ2-7; d_call: NA; clone_size: NA; cdr3_aa: CAISETGVSYEQYF
v_call: TRBV5-4; j_call: TRBJ2-1; d_call: NA; clone_size: NA; cdr3_aa: CASSLDSPSYNEQFF
v_call: TRBV15; j_call: TRBJ2-2; d_call: NA; clone_size: once; cdr3_aa: CATSRDMRETGELFF
v_call: TRBV5-4; j_call: TRBJ2-5; d_call: TRBD1; clone_size: NA; cdr3_aa: CASSRQGLETQYF
v_call: TRBV19; j_call: TRBJ1-2; d_call: NA; clone_size: NA; cdr3_aa: CASSMAGTRNYGYTF
v_call: TRBV9; j_call: TRBJ2-7; d_call: TRBD2; clone_size: NA; cdr3_aa: CASSTQLAGLYEQYF
v_call: TRBV4-2; j_call: TRBJ2-1; d_call: TRBD2; clone_size: NA; cdr3_aa: CASSQDPAGANEQFF
v_call: TRBV11-2; j_call: TRBJ2-2; d_call: NA; clone_size: NA; cdr3_aa: CASSRLFRELFF
v_call: TRBV5-6; j_call: TRBJ2-1; d_call: NA; clone_size: once; cdr3_aa: CASSFKRLAYNEQFF
v_call: TRBV7-9; j_call: TRBJ2-7; d_call: NA; clone_size: NA; cdr3_aa: CASSSVRVGSYEQYF
v_call: TRBV29-1; j_call: TRBJ2-3; d_call: TRBD1; clone_size: NA; cdr3_aa: CSAHRGRPDTQYF
v_call: TRBV11-1; j_call: TRBJ1-4; d_call: NA; clone_size: NA; cdr3_aa: CASSFGGSNEKLFF
v_call: TRBV2; j_call: TRBJ2-7; d_call: NA; clone_size: NA; cdr3_aa: CASTAVYEQYF
v_call: TRBV5-1; j_call: TRBJ1-1; d_call: NA; clone_size: NA; cdr3_aa: CASSLEVRMNTEAFF
v_call: TRBV9; j_call: TRBJ2-1; d_call: NA; clone_size: NA; cdr3_aa: CASSTPGTYYNEQFF
v_call: TRBV5-4; j_call: TRBJ2-5; d_call: NA; clone_size: NA; cdr3_aa: CASSLAATSGQETQYF
v_call: TRBV7-9; j_call: TRBJ2-3; d_call: TRBD2; clone_size: NA; cdr3_aa: CASGGLAGERDTQYF
v_call: TRBV7-2; j_call: TRBJ2-5; d_call: TRBD2; clone_size: NA; cdr3_aa: CASSPGLAGRETQYF
v_call: TRBV6-5; j_call: TRBJ2-7; d_call: TRBD2; clone_size: NA; cdr3_aa: CASSPTSGSSYEQYF
v_call: TRBV11-3; j_call: TRBJ2-2; d_call: TRBD2; clone_size: NA; cdr3_aa: CASSPHGLAVNTGELFF
v_call: TRBV27; j_call: TRBJ1-2; d_call: NA; clone_size: NA; cdr3_aa: CASNPGTGYGYTF
v_call: TRBV9; j_call: TRBJ2-1; d_call: TRBD2; clone_size: once; cdr3_aa: CASSVTSSGANLYNEQFF
v_call: TRBV28; j_call: TRBJ2-7; d_call: TRBD2; clone_size: few; cdr3_aa: CASRTSGPYEQYF
v_call: TRBV7-2; j_call: TRBJ2-7; d_call: TRBD1; clone_size: few; cdr3_aa: CASSLNRDRGGEQYF
v_call: TRBV5-5; j_call: TRBJ2-2; d_call: TRBD2; clone_size: NA; cdr3_aa: CASSLVVGSGTVGELFF
v_call: TRBV2; j_call: TRBJ1-4; d_call: TRBD1; clone_size: NA; cdr3_aa: CASSVGTANEKLFF
v_call: TRBV19; j_call: TRBJ1-5; d_call: TRBD1; clone_size: once; cdr3_aa: CASSYGQGKPQHF
v_call: TRBV4-3; j_call: TRBJ1-4; d_call: NA; clone_size: NA; cdr3_aa: CASSRGEKLFF
v_call: TRBV7-2; j_call: TRBJ2-2; d_call: NA; clone_size: NA; cdr3_aa: CASSRFGGPGELFF
v_call: TRBV2; j_call: TRBJ2-1; d_call: NA; clone_size: NA; cdr3_aa: CASSTQGNNEQFF
v_call: TRBV6-1; j_call: TRBJ2-7; d_call: TRBD1; clone_size: NA; cdr3_aa: CASSVQGGPYEQYF
v_call: TRBV11-2; j_call: TRBJ2-7; d_call: NA; clone_size: NA; cdr3_aa: CASSPIARTESYEQYF
v_call: TRBV5-1; j_call: TRBJ2-1; d_call: TRBD2; clone_size: NA; cdr3_aa: CASSSGTTLYNEQFF
v_call: TRBV18; j_call: TRBJ2-3; d_call: TRBD2; clone_size: NA; cdr3_aa: CASSPGGRATDTQYF
v_call: TRBV19; j_call: TRBJ1-5; d_call: NA; clone_size: NA; cdr3_aa: CASSMGNQPQHF
v_call: TRBV6-1; j_call: TRBJ2-7; d_call: NA; clone_size: NA; cdr3_aa: CASRLALPSYEQYF
v_call: TRBV9; j_call: TRBJ1-3; d_call: NA; clone_size: NA; cdr3_aa: CASSLGNTIYF
v_call: TRBV2; j_call: TRBJ2-7; d_call: NA; clone_size: NA; cdr3_aa: CASRRGQATSEQYF
v_call: TRBV12-5; j_call: TRBJ2-6; d_call: NA; clone_size: NA; cdr3_aa: CASGKKRAGQSRANVLTF
v_call: TRBV19; j_call: TRBJ2-7; d_call: NA; clone_size: NA; cdr3_aa: CASSIDRSQNEQYF
v_call: TRBV27; j_call: TRBJ2-7; d_call: NA; clone_size: NA; cdr3_aa: CASRPSAAYEQYF
v_call: TRBV7-2; j_call: TRBJ2-7; d_call: NA; clone_size: NA; cdr3_aa: CASSSTGTGYEQYF
v_call: TRBV5-4; j_call: TRBJ2-7; d_call: NA; clone_size: NA; cdr3_aa: CASSLGDLPHEQYF
v_call: TRBV7-6; j_call: TRBJ1-1; d_call: NA; clone_size: NA; cdr3_aa: CASSRTMETEAFF
v_call: TRBV15; j_call: TRBJ1-4; d_call: TRBD1; clone_size: NA; cdr3_aa: CATSTRTGKNEKLFF
v_call: TRBV7-7; j_call: TRBJ2-3; d_call: NA; clone_size: once; cdr3_aa: CASSLGVTGSDTQYF
v_call: TRBV6-1; j_call: TRBJ2-1; d_call: TRBD2; clone_size: NA; cdr3_aa: CASSEGRSTSGRIDEQFF
v_call: TRBV19; j_call: TRBJ2-7; d_call: TRBD1; clone_size: NA; cdr3_aa: CASSDPGQGSYEQYF